Shown below are 9 T cell receptor beta chains from a single sample sequenced in a study of T cells in Graves' hyperthyroidism and ophthalmopathy. There were TCR beta CDR3 regions amplified from RNA transcripts. The study used the HTBI primer set for a first-round RT-PCR of the TCR CDR3. TCRdb ran MiXCR on the multiplex PCR reads and lists one entry per CDR3 protein. The profile shows about 680,000 distinct CDR3 sequences, over 35% of them singletons. The sample comprised blood. These receptor sequences come from a woman in her thirties or forties with Graves' hyperthyroidism.

A word on this clonotype: No conserved phenylalanine or tryptophan ends this CDR3, so it is likely a read error. The rearrangement joins TRBV24-1 to TRBJ1-2; unclear D gene. V shed 11 bases and J shed 2 bases, with 20 bases lying between them. The CDR3 has 15 amino acids. CDR1 and CDR2 (germline): KGHDR, SFDVKD. CDR3 sequence: CASSRDRTKNYGYTL. CDR3 coding DNA: TGTGCCAGCAGCCGAGACCGGACCAAGAACTATGGCTACACCCTC.

This chain uses TRBV29-1 with TRBJ2-5; 8 bases agree with TRBD1. Germline V CDR1 and CDR2: SQVTM, ANQGSEA. The CDR3 totals 12 residues. Unmatched junction bases numbered 10, after V lost 4 bases and J lost 12 bases. CDR3 loop: CSVVTGGERKYF. For the CDR3, the DNA is TGCAGCGTTGTAACAGGGGGAGAACGAAAGTACTTC.

Regarding this clonotype: The junction departs from germline at one end; a sequencing error may be responsible. The chain couples TRBV14 to TRBJ1-3; no firm D call. The CDR3 runs to 15 residues. Germline CDR1 reads SGHDN; CDR2 reads FVKESK. The CDR3 spells CASSPNMNSGDTIYF. Written as DNA, the CDR3 is TGTGCCAGCAGCCCAAATATGAACTCTGGAGACACCATATATTTT. The complete variable domain, with remaining parts taken from reference TRBV14 and TRBJ1-3, reads EAGVTQFPSHSVIEKGQTVTLRCDPISGHDNLYWYRRVMGKEIKFLLHFVKESKQDESGMPNNRFLAERTGGTYSTLKVQPAELEDSGVYFCASSPNMNSGDTIYFGEGSWLTVV.

This clonotype was found many times. The chain recombines TRBV14 with TRBJ2-2; D gene ambiguous. The CDR3 runs 15 residues. The germline gives CDR1 SGHDN, CDR2 FVKESK. V was trimmed by 3 bases and J by 4 bases, leaving 12 bases between them. The CDR3 sequence: CASSQAGRVTGELFF. DNA for the CDR3: TGTGCCAGCAGCCAGGCAGGACGCGTCACCGGGGAGCTGTTTTTT.

The chain couples TRBV6-1 to TRBJ2-3, with 7 positions matching TRBD2. J was trimmed by 0 bases and V by 6 bases; bases with no gene match: 15. This CDR3 contains 18 residues. Germline assignment: CDR1 MNHNS and CDR2 SASEGT. The CDR3 coding sequence is TGTGCCAGCAGCCCACGTAGCGGGCAGAGTCTCAGCACAGATACGCAGTATTTT. The encoded protein is CASSPRSGQSLSTDTQYF.

There are a few counts of this clonotype. V usage is TRBV12-3 or TRBV12-4 and J usage is TRBJ1-5; TRBD1 matches 9 bases. J was trimmed by 5 bases and V by 5 bases; bases with no gene match: 25. The CDR3 covers 21 residues. The CDR3 DNA is TGTGCCAGCAGTCCCTTTCGGCGTACCCGTCTCGGGACAGGGTCGTATCAGCCCCAGCATTTT. It is translated as CASSPFRRTRLGTGSYQPQHF.

To note about this clonotype: This may arise from a read error, as a much more abundant clone is one base away. The chain recombines TRBV3-1 with TRBJ1-1; D gene ambiguous. This CDR3 comprises 13 residues. The V and J ends lost 4 bases and 12 bases respectively, with 18 bases between them. From germline, CDR1 is LGHDT and CDR2 YNNKEL (reference sequence). The CDR3 DNA reads as TGTGCCAGCAGCCCCTCGGAGCTTTGGAGAACTTTCTTT. Its protein product is CASSPSELWRTFF.

The chain couples TRBV7-9 to TRBJ1-3, with D maybe TRBD1 (5 bases). Deletions cut 0 bases from V and 4 bases from J, with 13 bases between. CDR1 and CDR2 from the germline V gene are SEHNR and FQNEAQ (reference sequence). This CDR3 region has 16 residues. The CDR3 DNA sequence: TGTGCCAGCAGCTTAGCTGCTACGGGGCGGGGAAACACCATATATTTT. The encoded protein is CASSLAATGRGNTIYF. Using reference TRBV7-9 and TRBJ1-3 for the parts outside the CDR3, the full variable domain is DTGVSQNPRHKITKRGQNVTFRCDPISEHNRLYWYRQTLGQGPEFLTYFQNEAQLEKSRLLSDRFSAERPKGSFSTLEIQRTEQGDSAMYLCASSLAATGRGNTIYFGEGSWLTVV.

This clonotype has more than one count but fewer than ten. The rearrangement links TRBV20-1 to TRBJ2-7; D call uncertain. V was shortened by 1 base and J by 5 bases, with 9 bases between the two germline ends. Per the germline V gene, CDR1 is DFQATT and CDR2 is SNEGSKA (reference sequence). This CDR3 spans 12 amino acids. The CDR3 spells CSARVRLDEQYF. As DNA, the CDR3 is TGCAGTGCTAGAGTAAGGCTAGACGAGCAGTACTTC.